This record covers a single TCR beta chain. Its antigen remains unidentified. The CDR3 is 16 residues long. CDR1 and CDR2 from the germline V gene are MGHRA and YSYEKL. The sample originates from a study of monozygotic twins with inflammatory bowel disease. Study results and limitations: The authors note that differing immunosuppressive treatments may have added variability to patient repertoires.

Template switching incorporated UMIs with a 6-nucleotide sample barcode. TCRdb reanalyzed the 5' RACE reads and collapses them to one entry per CDR3 protein, without DNA. This sample's table has over 200,000 distinct CDR3 sequences. The gene calls are TRBV4-1 and TRBJ2-3; as DNA is missing, the TRBD1 call by TCRdb cannot be tested. This sequence originates from a human donor with ulcerative colitis or Crohn's disease, or a healthy co-twin of an affected twin (not recorded which). Material: blood. CDR3 in amino acids: CASSQVGGARTGTQYF.